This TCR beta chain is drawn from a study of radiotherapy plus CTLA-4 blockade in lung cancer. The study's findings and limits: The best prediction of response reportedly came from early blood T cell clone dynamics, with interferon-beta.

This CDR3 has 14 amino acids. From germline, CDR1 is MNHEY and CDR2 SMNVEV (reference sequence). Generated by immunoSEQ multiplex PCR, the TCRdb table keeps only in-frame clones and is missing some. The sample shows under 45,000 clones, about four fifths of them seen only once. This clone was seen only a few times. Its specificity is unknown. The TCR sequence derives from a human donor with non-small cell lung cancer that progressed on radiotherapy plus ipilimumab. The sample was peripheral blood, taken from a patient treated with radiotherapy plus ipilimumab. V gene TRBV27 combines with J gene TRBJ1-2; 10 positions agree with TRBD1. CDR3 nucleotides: TGTGCTACTTCCTTGGGACAGGGGAACTATGGCTACACCTTC. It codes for CATSLGQGNYGYTF.